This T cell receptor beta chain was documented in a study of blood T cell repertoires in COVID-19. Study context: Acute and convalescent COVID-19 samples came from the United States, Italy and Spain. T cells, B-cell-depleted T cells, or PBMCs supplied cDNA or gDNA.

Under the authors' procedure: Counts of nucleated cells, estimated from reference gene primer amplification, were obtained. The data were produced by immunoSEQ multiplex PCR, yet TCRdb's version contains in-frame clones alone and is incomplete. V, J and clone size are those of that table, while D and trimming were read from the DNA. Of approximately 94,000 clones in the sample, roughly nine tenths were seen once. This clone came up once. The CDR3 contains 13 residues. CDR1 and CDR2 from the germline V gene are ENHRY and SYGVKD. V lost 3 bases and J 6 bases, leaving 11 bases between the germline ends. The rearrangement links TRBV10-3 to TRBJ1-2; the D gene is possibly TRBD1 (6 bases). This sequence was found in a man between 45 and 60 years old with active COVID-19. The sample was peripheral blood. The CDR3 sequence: CAISDFAGDGYTF. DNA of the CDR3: TGTGCCATCAGTGATTTCGCAGGGGATGGCTACACCTTC.